Below, 31 T cell receptor beta chains from the same sample are listed, as sequenced in a study of early T cells in non-severe SARS-CoV-2 infection. TCRdb independently ran MiXCR on the 5' RACE reads; one entry per CDR3 protein. The table lists fewer than 100,000 distinct CDR3 sequences, around 11% of them singletons. Sequencing used whole blood. Source of these receptors: an adult who was a healthcare worker with PCR-confirmed SARS-CoV-2 infection or an uninfected control (not recorded which).

This clonotype has at least ten counts. The genes are TRBV7-2 and TRBJ2-1; the match to TRBD2 covers 8 bases. The V segment lost 5 bases and the J segment 3 bases; nucleotides outside the gene matches: 9. The CDR3 is made up of 16 amino acids. CDR1 is SGHTA, CDR2 FQGNSA, per germline. CDR3 DNA: TGTGCCAGCAGCCGCGGGGGGACCGTTCTCTACAATGAGCAGTTCTTC. Translated: CASSRGGTVLYNEQFF.

The sample holds many counts of this clonotype. DNA of the CDR3: TGCGCCAGCAGCCGTAGAGATTCACCCCTCCACTTT. Protein: CASSRRDSPLHF. J is TRBJ1-6 and V is TRBV4-1; D remains ambiguous. Trimming removed 4 bases at V and 8 bases at J, with 6 bases between. The CDR3 extends over 12 amino acids. The germline V gene has CDR1 MGHRA and CDR2 YSYEKL.

The chain combines TRBV12-3 or TRBV12-4 with TRBJ2-5, with TRBD2 identical over 9 bases. Trimming at V came to 5 bases and at J to 4 bases, leaving 11 bases not matched to a gene. This CDR3 has 16 residues. CDR3 sequence: CASSPNSGGPRETQYF. Here the CDR3 DNA reads TGTGCCAGCAGTCCAAATAGCGGGGGCCCGAGAGAGACCCAGTACTTC.

V usage is TRBV7-9 and J usage is TRBJ2-7; unclear D gene. From germline, CDR1 is SEHNR and CDR2 FQNEAQ (reference sequence). The V end lost 5 bases, the J end lost 6 bases, and 8 bases lay between the germline ends. The CDR3 runs to 11 residues. The CDR3 bases are TGTGCCAGCAGCCCTGAGGTCGAGCAGTACTTC. Translated: CASSPEVEQYF.

V gene TRBV6-5 combines with J gene TRBJ1-1; perhaps TRBD1 as D (6 bases). V shed 6 bases and J shed 7 bases, with 9 bases lying between them. The germline V gene has CDR1 MNHEY and CDR2 SVGAGI. The CDR3 sequence is 11 residues long. The CDR3: CASRGAREAFF. CDR3 coding DNA: TGTGCCAGCAGGGGGGCCCGTGAAGCTTTCTTT.

Concerning this clonotype: The CDR3 does not end in the conserved phenylalanine or tryptophan, so this is likely a read error. The limits of the CDR3 on the DNA are not certain, so only TCRdb's listed CDR3 is given. The chain is built from TRBV21-1 and TRBJ1-6; the table gives TRBD1 as D, unverified against the DNA. TRBV21-1 is reported as a pseudogene. The CDR3 totals 15 residues, both ends included. The CDR3 region is CASRPRDRHNSPLHS.

This clonotype has a count of ten or more. The genes are TRBV5-5 and TRBJ2-3, with 8 bases that match TRBD1. The CDR3 extends over 14 amino acids. Per the germline V gene, CDR1 is SGHKS and CDR2 is YYEKEE (reference sequence). The J segment lost 4 bases and the V segment lost 1 base, leaving 2 bases of the junction unmatched. For the CDR3, the DNA is TGTGCCAGCAGCTTGATGACAGGGGCAGATACGCAGTATTTT. It encodes CASSLMTGADTQYF.

The gene calls are TRBV20-1 and TRBJ2-3; D gene unclear. The length of the CDR3 is 11 residues. V lost 3 bases, J lost 2 bases, and 3 bases lay in between. The germline V gene encodes CDR1 DFQATT and CDR2 SNEGSKA (reference sequence). DNA of the CDR3: TGCAGTGCTAGCAACACAGATACGCAGTATTTT. Its protein is CSASNTDTQYF.

The V call is TRBV29-1, the J call TRBJ1-5, with 7 bases lining up with TRBD1. Germline loops: CDR1 SQVTM, CDR2 ANQGSEA. This CDR3 is built from 14 residues. V was pared by 4 bases and J by 5 bases, with 8 bases of the junction left unmatched. CDR3 amino acids: CSVGTGANDQPQHF. The CDR3 coding sequence is TGCAGCGTTGGAACAGGGGCGAACGATCAGCCCCAGCATTTT.

This clonotype was counted at least ten times. The CDR3 region is CASSQPSGGETQYF. CDR3 nucleotides: TGTGCCAGCAGCCAACCGTCTGGGGGAGAGACCCAGTACTTC. The genes are TRBV4-2 and TRBJ2-5; D could derive from TRBD1 or TRBD2 (5 bases each). The CDR3 extends over 14 amino acids. Deletions cut 2 bases from V and 4 bases from J, with 11 bases between. CDR1 and CDR2 (germline): LGHNA, YNFKEQ.

This clonotype was detected many times. The chain has TRBV11-2 and TRBJ2-1; D is undetermined. V was clipped by 3 bases and J by 1 base, with 7 bases between them. CDR1 is SGHAT and CDR2 is FQNNGV in the germline V gene. CDR3 length: 14 amino acids. CDR3 region: CASSFGRSYNEQFF. The CDR3 nucleotides are TGTGCCAGCAGCTTTGGCAGATCCTACAATGAGCAGTTCTTC.

Many counts were recorded for this clonotype. The chain uses TRBV15 and TRBJ1-1, with TRBD1 matching 8 bases. This CDR3 comprises 15 residues. Germline assignment: CDR1 LNHNV and CDR2 YYDKDF (reference sequence). Unmatched junction bases numbered 3, after V lost 3 bases and J lost 0 bases. For the CDR3, the DNA is TGTGCCACCAGCAGCGAGGACAGGGTGAACACTGAAGCTTTCTTT. As protein: CATSSEDRVNTEAFF.

This chain connects TRBV7-6 to TRBJ2-7; D may be TRBD1 (6 bases). Per germline, CDR1 SGHVS and CDR2 FNYEAQ. Trimming removed 1 base from V and 1 base from J, with 17 bases in between. The CDR3 spans 17 residues. The CDR3 region has the DNA TGTGCCAGCAGCTTAGGCGCCGACGGACAGCCTTCCTACGAGCAGTACTTC. Translating it yields CASSLGADGQPSYEQYF.

Many counts were recorded for this clonotype. V is TRBV20-1 and J is TRBJ1-1; D unresolved. With 5 bases removed from V and 1 base from J, the gap between germline ends came to 11 bases. Germline lookup yields CDR1 DFQATT and CDR2 SNEGSKA (reference sequence). This CDR3 comprises 13 residues. The CDR3 here is CSAYSSANTEAFF. The DNA for the CDR3 is TGCAGTGCTTATTCCTCAGCGAACACTGAAGCTTTCTTT.

This clonotype was picked up many times. The V call is TRBV7-8, the J call TRBJ2-1; 10 positions agree with TRBD2. This CDR3 spans 16 amino acids. With V trimmed by 6 bases and J by 6 bases, 11 bases remained unmatched. CDR1 SGHVS and CDR2 FQNEAQ come from the germline V gene. The CDR3 is CASSPAVQRGGNEQFF. In nucleotides, the CDR3 is TGTGCCAGCAGTCCTGCAGTCCAGCGGGGGGGCAATGAGCAGTTCTTC.

The chain employs TRBV28 and TRBJ2-6; D uncertain. Trimming cost V 5 bases and J 12 bases, with 14 bases left between them. CDR3 length: 13 residues. Germline V gene data show CDR1 as MDHEN and CDR2 as SYDVKM. The CDR3 bases are TGTGCCAGCAGTACAACAGAGTCGGGCGTCCTGACTTTC. It specifies CASSTTESGVLTF.

This clonotype was seen repeatedly, ten times or more. The gene calls are TRBV5-1 and TRBJ2-3; 9 bases line up with TRBD2. The CDR3 sequence is 16 residues long. Germline loops: CDR1 SGHRS, CDR2 YFSETQ. J was trimmed by 0 bases and V by 4 bases; bases with no gene match: 6. In nucleotides, the CDR3 is TGCGCCAGCAGCCGTACTAGCGGGCGGAGCACAGATACGCAGTATTTT. Its translation is CASSRTSGRSTDTQYF.

This rearrangement joins TRBV9 to TRBJ1-1; D not certain. The germline CDR1 and CDR2 sequences are SGDLS and YYNGEE. Trimming cost V 0 bases and J 1 base, with 7 bases left between them. CDR3 length equals 14 residues. The CDR3: CASSVGGENTEAFF. Written as DNA, the CDR3 is TGTGCCAGCAGCGTAGGAGGAGAGAACACTGAAGCTTTCTTT.

The sample holds many counts of this clonotype. This chain uses TRBV4-3 with TRBJ1-6; TRBD1 might be the D (5 bases). The CDR3 extends over 14 amino acids. Germline V CDR1 and CDR2: LGHNA, YSLEER. With 0 bases removed from V and 8 bases from J, the gap between germline ends came to 8 bases. This chain's CDR3 is CASSQDRGHSPLHF. Written as DNA, the CDR3 is TGCGCCAGCAGCCAAGATCGGGGCCATTCACCCCTCCACTTT.

This clonotype was recorded at least ten times. The chain carries TRBV7-9 and TRBJ1-4; the match to TRBD1 covers 10 bases. The germline V gene has CDR1 SEHNR and CDR2 FQNEAQ (reference sequence). This CDR3 region has 15 residues. Trimming at V came to 8 bases and at J to 7 bases, leaving 10 bases not matched to a gene. In DNA form, the CDR3 reads TGTGCCAGCGTTAAAGGACAGGGGGGAAGTGAAAAACTGTTTTTT. It encodes CASVKGQGGSEKLFF.

To note about this clonotype: A much larger clone is a single base away; this may be a read error. The genes are TRBV2 and TRBJ2-5; weak D call: TRBD1 (5 bases). Germline V CDR1 and CDR2: SNHLY, FYNNEI. The length of the CDR3 is 16 residues. Here the CDR3 reads CASSDLKDKLQETQYF. In nucleotides, the CDR3 is TGCGCCAGCAGTGACCTCAAGGACAAACTCCAAGAGACCCAGTACTTC.

This clonotype was recorded a few times. This sequence joins TRBV29-1 and TRBJ2-7; perhaps TRBD1 as D (6 bases). The V gene lost 7 bases and the J gene lost 2 bases, with 12 bases spanning the gap. CDR3 length: 12 residues. Germline values: CDR1 SQVTM, CDR2 ANQGSEA. DNA of the CDR3: TGCAGCGCCACGACAGGCCCCTACGAGCAGTACTTC. This translates into CSATTGPYEQYF.

A few counts support this clonotype. V gene TRBV7-2 combines with J gene TRBJ2-5, with D maybe TRBD1 (6 bases). Germline CDR1 reads SGHTA; CDR2 reads FQGNSA. Trimming cost V 1 base and J 7 bases, with 16 bases left between them. The CDR3 covers 15 residues. CDR3 sequence: CASSLGAGAGGTQYF. Here the CDR3 DNA reads TGTGCCAGCAGCTTAGGGGCAGGGGCAGGTGGGACCCAGTACTTC. Combining the CDR3 with reference TRBV7-2 and TRBJ2-5 gives the whole variable domain GAGVSQSPSNKVTEKGKDVELRCDPISGHTALYWYRQSLGQGLEFLIYFQGNSAPDKSGLPSDRFSAERTGGSVSTLTIQRTQQEDSAVYLCASSLGAGAGGTQYFGPGTRLLVL.

This sequence joins TRBV4-2 and TRBJ1-1, with unresolved D. CDR1 and CDR2 (germline): LGHNA, YNFKEQ. The CDR3 runs to 17 residues. The V end lost 0 bases, the J end lost 5 bases, and 19 bases lay between the germline ends. CDR3 in DNA: TGTGCCAGCAGCCAAGATATTCCCGGCGCAGGCAATACTGAAGCTTTCTTT. Encoded protein: CASSQDIPGAGNTEAFF.

This clonotype was recorded at least ten times. V is TRBV20-1 and J is TRBJ1-6; D gene ambiguous. V lost 0 bases and J lost 10, with 16 bases in between. The CDR3 consists of 15 residues. Germline lookup yields CDR1 DFQATT and CDR2 SNEGSKA (reference sequence). CDR3 bases: TGCAGTGCTAGAGATTTGGCGGCCGAAGGGTCACCCCTCCACTTT. Translated: CSARDLAAEGSPLHF.

This clonotype was detected only a few times. This chain uses TRBV7-2 with TRBJ2-3; unclear D gene. V gave up 4 bases and J gave up 6 bases, with 5 bases separating them. Germline loops: CDR1 SGHTA, CDR2 FQGNSA. The CDR3 spans 11 residues. This CDR3 reads CASSWRDTQYF. The CDR3 DNA follows: TGTGCCAGCAGCTGGCGGGATACGCAGTATTTT.

This clonotype has ten or more counts. The chain combines TRBV12-3 or TRBV12-4 with TRBJ2-7, with D perhaps TRBD2 (6 bases). Trimming left V 7 bases short and J 7 bases short, with 11 bases between. This CDR3 comprises 11 residues. The DNA of the CDR3 is TGTGCCAGCACCACCGGGGGAGAGCAGTACTTC. Its translation: CASTTGGEQYF.

The table lists this clonotype with many counts. The chain recombines TRBV19 with TRBJ2-1; either TRBD1 or TRBD2 may supply D (5 bases each). V was pared by 4 bases and J by 8 bases, with 12 bases between. Per germline, CDR1 LNHDA and CDR2 SQIVND (reference sequence). The CDR3 sequence is 13 residues long. The CDR3, as DNA: TGTGCCAGTAGTAGAGGAGTGGGGGATGAGCAGTTCTTC. This codes for CASSRGVGDEQFF.

This clonotype was seen repeatedly, ten times or more. This chain connects TRBV6-6 to TRBJ2-7; the D gene is possibly TRBD2 (5 bases). Germline V gene lookup returns CDR1 MNHNY and CDR2 SVGAGI (reference sequence). The CDR3 sequence is 13 residues long. Deletions cut 5 bases from V and 3 bases from J, with 11 bases between. CDR3 DNA: TGTGCCAGCAGTGATCGGGAACTCTACGAGCAGTACTTC. Translated: CASSDRELYEQYF.

The chain has TRBV18 and TRBJ2-5, with a weak D call TRBD2 (5 bases). Trimming took off 1 base at V and 5 bases at J, with 11 bases between the two ends. The V gene's germline CDR1 is KGHSH and CDR2 LQKENI. The length of the CDR3 is 14 residues. The CDR3 nucleotides read TGTGCCAGCTCACCACGGGTGGAGGCGGAGACCCAGTACTTC. The encoded protein is CASSPRVEAETQYF.

This clonotype was recorded many times. The gene calls are TRBV7-6 and TRBJ2-1; no firm D call. Germline V CDR1 and CDR2: SGHVS, FNYEAQ. With 5 bases removed from V and 4 bases from J, the gap between germline ends came to 9 bases. This CDR3 comprises 13 residues. CDR3 sequence: CASSPPGYNEQFF. The DNA for the CDR3 is TGTGCCAGCAGCCCCCCCGGGTACAATGAGCAGTTCTTC.